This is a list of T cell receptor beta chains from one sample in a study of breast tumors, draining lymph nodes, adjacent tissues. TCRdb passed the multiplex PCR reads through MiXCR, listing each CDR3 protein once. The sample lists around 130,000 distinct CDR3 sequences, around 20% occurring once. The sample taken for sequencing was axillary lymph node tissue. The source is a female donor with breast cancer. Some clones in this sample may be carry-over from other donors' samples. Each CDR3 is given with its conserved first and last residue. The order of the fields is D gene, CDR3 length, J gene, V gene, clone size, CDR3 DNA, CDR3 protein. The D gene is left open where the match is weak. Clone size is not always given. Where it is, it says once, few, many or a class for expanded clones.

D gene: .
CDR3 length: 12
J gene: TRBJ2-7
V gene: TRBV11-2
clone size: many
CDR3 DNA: TGTGCCACCCGGACAGACTCCTACGAGCAGTACTTC
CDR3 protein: CATRTDSYEQYF

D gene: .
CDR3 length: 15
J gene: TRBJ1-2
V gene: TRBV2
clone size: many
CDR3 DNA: TGTGCCAGCAGTGAGAACGGACTCCTTAACTATGGCTACACCTTC
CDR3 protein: CASSENGLLNYGYTF

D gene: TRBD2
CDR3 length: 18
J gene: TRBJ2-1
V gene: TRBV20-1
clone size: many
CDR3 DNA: TGCAGTGCTAGAGAAACGAGCGGGGTATTCCCCTCCTACAATGAGCAGTTCTTC
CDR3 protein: CSARETSGVFPSYNEQFF

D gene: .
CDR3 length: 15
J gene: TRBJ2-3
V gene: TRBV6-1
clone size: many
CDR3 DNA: TGTGCCAGCAGTGATGTTAAATCTAGCACAGATACGCAGTATTTT
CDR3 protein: CASSDVKSSTDTQYF

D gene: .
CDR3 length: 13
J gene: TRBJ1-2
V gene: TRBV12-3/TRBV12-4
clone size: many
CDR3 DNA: TGTGCCAGCAGTTTGGCCGGGTCCTATGGCTACACCTTC
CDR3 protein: CASSLAGSYGYTF

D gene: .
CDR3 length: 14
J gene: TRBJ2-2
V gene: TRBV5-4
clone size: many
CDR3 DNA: TGTGCCAGCAGCTTGCGGGAGAACACCGGGGAGCTGTTTTTT
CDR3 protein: CASSLRENTGELFF

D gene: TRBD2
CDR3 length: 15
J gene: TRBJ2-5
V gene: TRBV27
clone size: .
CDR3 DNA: TGTGCCAGCAGTTCCCCCAGCGGGAGCGCAAAGACCCAGTACTTC
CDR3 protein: CASSSPSGSAKTQYF

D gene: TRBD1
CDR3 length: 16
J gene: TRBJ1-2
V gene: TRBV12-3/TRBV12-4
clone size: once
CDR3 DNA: TGTGCCAGCAGTGATAAACCGGGACAGGGAGTCTATGGCCACACCTTC
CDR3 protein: CASSDKPGQGVYGHTF

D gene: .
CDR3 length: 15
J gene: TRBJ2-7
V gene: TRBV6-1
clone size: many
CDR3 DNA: TGTGCCAGCAGTGAAGCCTCCCTAGTTTTCGACGAGCAGTACTTC
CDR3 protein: CASSEASLVFDEQYF

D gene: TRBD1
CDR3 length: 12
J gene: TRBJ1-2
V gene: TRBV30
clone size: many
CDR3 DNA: TGTGCCTGGAGTGTACAGGGGGGTGGCTACACCTTC
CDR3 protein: CAWSVQGGGYTF

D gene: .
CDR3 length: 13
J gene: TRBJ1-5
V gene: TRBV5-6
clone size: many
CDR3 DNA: TGTGCCAGCAGCTCTGGGGCCTCGTGGTCCCAGCATTTT
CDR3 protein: CASSSGASWSQHF

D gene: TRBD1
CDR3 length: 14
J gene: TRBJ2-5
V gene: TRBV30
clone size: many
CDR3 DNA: TGTGCCTGGAGTTCCGGGACAGGTGATCAGACCCAGTACTTC
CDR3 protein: CAWSSGTGDQTQYF

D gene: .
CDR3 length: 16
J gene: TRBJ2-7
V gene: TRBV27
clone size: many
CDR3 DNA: TGTGCCAGCAGTTTAGGGGGTGGGCGGAAGGAGGTCGAGCAGTACTTC
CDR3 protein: CASSLGGGRKEVEQYF

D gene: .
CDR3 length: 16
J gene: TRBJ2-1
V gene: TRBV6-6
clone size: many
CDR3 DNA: TGTGCCAGCAGTAACTACGGGAATAGCGGAAACAATGAGCAGTTCTTC
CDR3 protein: CASSNYGNSGNNEQFF

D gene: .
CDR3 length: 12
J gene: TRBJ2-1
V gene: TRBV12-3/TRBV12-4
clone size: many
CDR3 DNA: TGTGCCAGCAGGAAGACCTACAATGAGCAGTTCTTC
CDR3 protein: CASRKTYNEQFF

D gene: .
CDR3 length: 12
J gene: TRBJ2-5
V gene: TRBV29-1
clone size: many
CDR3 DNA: TGCAGCGTTGTTGAGGAGGGAGAGACCCAGTACTTC
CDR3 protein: CSVVEEGETQYF

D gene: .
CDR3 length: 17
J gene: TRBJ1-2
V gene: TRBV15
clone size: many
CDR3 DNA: TGTGCCACCAGCGGAGACAGCACTCCCCATTTTAACTATGGCTACACCTTC
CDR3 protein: CATSGDSTPHFNYGYTF

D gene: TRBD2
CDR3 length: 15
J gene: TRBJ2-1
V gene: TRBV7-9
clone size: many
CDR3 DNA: TGTGCCAGCAGTGAACCGGGACTAGCGGGAGGTGAGCAGTTCTTC
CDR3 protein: CASSEPGLAGGEQFF

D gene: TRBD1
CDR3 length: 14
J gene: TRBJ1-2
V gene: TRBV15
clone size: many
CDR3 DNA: TGTGCCACCAGCAGAGAATCAGGGGGCTATGGCTACACCTTC
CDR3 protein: CATSRESGGYGYTF

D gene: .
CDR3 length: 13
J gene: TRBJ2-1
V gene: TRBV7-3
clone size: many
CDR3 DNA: TGTGCCAGCAGCCAACAGGGTTACAATGAGCAGTTCTTC
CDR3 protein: CASSQQGYNEQFF

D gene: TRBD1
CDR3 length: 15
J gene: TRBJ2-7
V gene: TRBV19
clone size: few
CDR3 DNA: TGTGCCAGTAGTACCCGGACAGGGACCTACTACGAGCAGTACTTC
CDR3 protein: CASSTRTGTYYEQYF

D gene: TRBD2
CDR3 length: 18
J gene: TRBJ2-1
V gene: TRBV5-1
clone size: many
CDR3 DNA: TGCGCCAGCACCGGGACTAGCGGGTTCAGTGGGAACTACAATGAGCAGTTCTTC
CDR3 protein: CASTGTSGFSGNYNEQFF

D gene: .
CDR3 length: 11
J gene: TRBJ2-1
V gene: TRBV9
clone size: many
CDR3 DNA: TGTGCCAGCAGCCTTGAGGATGAGCAGTTCTTC
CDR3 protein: CASSLEDEQFF